The next 25 T cell receptor beta chains were all read from a single sample in a study of CD4 T cells in relation to SARS-CoV-2 and coronaviruses. Unexposed donor CD4+ T cells date from 2011-2018, before the COVID-19 pandemic. Using immunoSEQ multiplex PCR, the repertoire was profiled, and TCRdb retains in-frame clones only, with some absent. Here the sample spans some 69,000 clones, 94% being singletons. Specimen: naive CD4+ T cells from PBMCs. The subset here: naive CD4+ T cells isolated by negative enrichment. The receptors originated from a human donor in good health.

The J gene is TRBJ2-2, the V gene TRBV14; 7 bases fit TRBD1. The CDR3 covers 16 residues. The germline V gene has CDR1 SGHDN and CDR2 FVKESK. Germline trimming cut 4 bases from V and 0 bases from J; bases unmatched to any gene: 5. As DNA, the CDR3 is TGTGCCAGCAGCCCCTGGACAGGATCGAACACCGGGGAGCTGTTTTTT. Its translation: CASSPWTGSNTGELFF. The entire variable domain, with the rest obtained from reference TRBV14 and TRBJ2-2, is as follows: EAGVTQFPSHSVIEKGQTVTLRCDPISGHDNLYWYRRVMGKEIKFLLHFVKESKQDESGMPNNRFLAERTGGTYSTLKVQPAELEDSGVYFCASSPWTGSNTGELFFGEGSRLTVL.

The chain employs TRBV4-2 and TRBJ2-6; either TRBD1 or TRBD2 may supply D (7 bases each). The CDR3 length is 18 residues. Germline V gene sequence: CDR1 LGHNA, CDR2 YNFKEQ. Deletions cut 0 bases from V and 0 bases from J, with 12 bases between. In nucleotides, the CDR3 is TGTGCCAGCAGCCAAGACAGGGGGGGTGGCTCTGGGGCCAACGTCCTGACTTTC. Amino acid sequence: CASSQDRGGGSGANVLTF.

The chain has TRBV10-3 and TRBJ2-1; TRBD2 agrees at 12 bases. V lost 8 bases to trimming and J lost 5 bases; unmatched junction nucleotides: 10. Germline V CDR1 and CDR2: ENHRY, SYGVKD. The length of the CDR3 is 16 residues. CDR3 residues: CAISASGRAVHNEQFF. DNA of the CDR3: TGTGCCATCTCGGCTAGCGGGAGGGCCGTCCACAATGAGCAGTTCTTC.

The rearrangement uses TRBV4-1 and TRBJ2-7, with D tentatively TRBD2 (6 bases). Trimming took off 5 bases at V and 0 bases at J, with 14 bases between the two ends. In germline, CDR1 is MGHRA, CDR2 YSYEKL. CDR3 length equals 15 residues. Here the CDR3 reads CASSSLALSSYEQYF. CDR3 coding DNA: TGCGCCAGCAGCAGTCTAGCGTTGAGCTCCTACGAGCAGTACTTC.

The V gene is TRBV5-1, the J gene TRBJ1-4; no definite D call. Germline lookup yields CDR1 SGHRS and CDR2 YFSETQ. The ends were cut back, 0 bases at V and 0 bases at J, with 9 bases in the middle. CDR3 length: 16 amino acids. In nucleotides, the CDR3 is TGCGCCAGCAGCTTGGCCGGCAGAACAACTAATGAAAAACTGTTTTTT. This sequence encodes CASSLAGRTTNEKLFF.

The chain's CDR3 is CASSLAEFNSPLHF. CDR3 nucleotide sequence: TGCGCCAGCAGCTTGGCAGAGTTCAATTCACCCCTCCACTTT. The gene calls are TRBV5-1 and TRBJ1-6; D uncertain. Germline-derived CDR1 and CDR2 are SGHRS and YFSETQ. Trimming removed 0 bases from V and 7 bases from J, with 8 bases in between. The CDR3 length is 14 residues.

The chain uses TRBV7-8 and TRBJ2-5, with TRBD1 matching over 7 bases. This CDR3 region has 16 residues. V shed 5 bases, J shed 0 bases, and the junction held 9 bases outside the gene matches. The germline CDR1 and CDR2 sequences are SGHVS and FQNEAQ. In DNA form, the CDR3 reads TGTGCCAGCAGCAGAACCGGGACAGCGTACCAAGAGACCCAGTACTTC. Encoded protein: CASSRTGTAYQETQYF.

The V call is TRBV5-1, the J call TRBJ2-1; 11 bases line up with TRBD2. J gave up 5 bases and V 0 bases, and 1 base lay outside the gene matches. CDR1 is SGHRS and CDR2 is YFSETQ in the germline V gene. This CDR3 comprises 15 residues. For the CDR3, the DNA is TGCGCCAGCAGCTTGGTAGCGGGAGGGAACAATGAGCAGTTCTTC. Translated: CASSLVAGGNNEQFF.

This sequence joins TRBV27 and TRBJ2-1, with D possibly matching TRBD2 (6 bases). CDR3 size: 13 residues. Trimming took off 5 bases at V and 10 bases at J, with 15 bases between the two ends. Germline V gene data show CDR1 as MNHEY and CDR2 as SMNVEV (reference sequence). CDR3 DNA sequence: TGTGCCAGCAGTGCTTATTACGCGGGGGAGCAGTTCTTC. It codes for CASSAYYAGEQFF.

The chain employs TRBV12-3 or TRBV12-4 and TRBJ2-7; a possible D gene is TRBD1 (6 bases). The V gene lost 4 bases and the J gene lost 2 bases, with 9 bases spanning the gap. The CDR3 loop spans 13 amino acids. The CDR3 is CASSSGVAYEQYF. For the CDR3, the DNA is TGTGCCAGCAGTTCAGGGGTCGCCTACGAGCAGTACTTC.

J is TRBJ1-2 and V is TRBV12-3 or TRBV12-4; D remains unclear. Trimming took 5 bases from V and 2 from J, leaving 3 bases between them. The CDR3 extends over 11 amino acids. The CDR3 DNA follows: TGTGCCAGCAGTCCGAACTATGGCTACACCTTC. Protein product: CASSPNYGYTF.

V is TRBV12-5 and J is TRBJ1-1, with TRBD1 identical over 7 bases. In germline, CDR1 is LGHNT, CDR2 FRNRAP. The V segment lost 6 bases and the J segment 1 base; nucleotides outside the gene matches: 2. This CDR3 spans 13 amino acids. CDR3 in amino acids: CASGGTENTEAFF. CDR3 bases: TGTGCTAGTGGGGGGACAGAGAACACTGAAGCTTTCTTT.

The chain employs TRBV2 and TRBJ2-3, with a weak D call TRBD2 (6 bases). Trimming shortened V by 5 bases and J by 2 bases, and 11 bases separated the two germline ends. From germline, CDR1 is SNHLY and CDR2 FYNNEI. This CDR3 contains 14 residues. The CDR3 here is CASSSGLLTDTQYF. In DNA, the CDR3 is TGTGCCAGCAGTTCGGGACTTCTCACAGATACGCAGTATTTT.

V is TRBV4-1 and J is TRBJ2-3; TRBD2 matches at 13 bases. Germline V lookup: CDR1 MGHRA, CDR2 YSYEKL. This CDR3 has 21 amino acids. Germline trimming cut 0 bases from V and 0 bases from J; bases unmatched to any gene: 12. CDR3: CASSQEPKTSGRAGSTDTQYF. Written as DNA, the CDR3 is TGCGCCAGCAGCCAAGAGCCGAAAACTAGCGGGAGGGCCGGAAGCACAGATACGCAGTATTTT.

A single count supports this clone. The rearrangement uses TRBV6-5 and TRBJ1-4, with D possibly being TRBD1 (5 bases). V was shortened by 7 bases and J by 10 bases, with 22 bases between the two germline ends. Germline lookup yields CDR1 MNHEY and CDR2 SVGAGI. This CDR3 has 15 residues. The CDR3 DNA reads TGTGCCAGCATCAACGGTTATTCTCAGGGACGAAAACTGTTTTTT. Protein sequence: CASINGYSQGRKLFF.

The chain links TRBV7-9 to TRBJ2-1, with TRBD2 matching 11 bases. Germline V gene sequence: CDR1 SEHNR, CDR2 FQNEAQ (reference sequence). The CDR3 is 16 amino acids. J lost 6 bases, V lost 2 bases, and 6 bases had no gene match. The CDR3 loop reads CASSLHSGTSGNEQFF. The CDR3 nucleotides read TGTGCCAGCAGCTTACACTCCGGGACTAGCGGCAATGAGCAGTTCTTC.

The DNA of the CDR3 is TGTGCCAGCAGCTTAAATTCTCCAACCTCAGGGGCCAACGTCCTGACTTTC. Its protein is CASSLNSPTSGANVLTF. V and J are TRBV7-2 and TRBJ2-6; D gene uncertain. Deletions cut 2 bases from V and 4 bases from J, with 15 bases between. The germline V gene encodes CDR1 SGHTA and CDR2 FQGNSA. This CDR3 has 17 residues. The full variable domain, rest sourced from reference TRBV7-2 and TRBJ2-6, is GAGVSQSPSNKVTEKGKDVELRCDPISGHTALYWYRQSLGQGLEFLIYFQGNSAPDKSGLPSDRFSAERTGGSVSTLTIQRTQQEDSAVYLCASSLNSPTSGANVLTFGAGSRLTVL.

CDR3 DNA sequence: TGTGCCAGCAGCTTAGATGGGACCCACTACGAGCAGTACTTC. Translating it yields CASSLDGTHYEQYF. The chain links TRBV7-8 to TRBJ2-7; D might be TRBD1 or TRBD2, each matching 5 bases. Germline assignment: CDR1 SGHVS and CDR2 FQNEAQ. The ends were cut back, 1 base at V and 3 bases at J, with 10 bases in the middle. The CDR3 length is 14 residues.

This chain connects TRBV24-1 to TRBJ2-1; 9 positions agree with TRBD2. This CDR3 comprises 16 residues. J gave up 7 bases and V 5 bases, and 11 bases lay outside the gene matches. In germline, CDR1 is KGHDR, CDR2 SFDVKD. The CDR3 DNA reads as TGTGCCACCAGTGTGTCGCGTCTAGCGGGGTGGAATGAGCAGTTCTTC. This sequence encodes CATSVSRLAGWNEQFF.

The rearrangement uses TRBV19 and TRBJ1-1; D possibly corresponds to TRBD1 (5 bases). Germline CDR1 is LNHDA and CDR2 is SQIVND (reference sequence). This CDR3 is built from 13 residues. Trimming left V 3 bases short and J 10 bases short, with 15 bases between. The CDR3 loop reads CASSILEGTAAFF. The CDR3 region has the DNA TGTGCCAGTAGTATTCTTGAGGGGACGGCAGCTTTCTTT.

The V and J genes are TRBV15 and TRBJ1-4; D unresolved. Trimming took off 0 bases at V and 5 bases at J, with 4 bases between the two ends. CDR3 size: 13 residues. Germline V gene lookup returns CDR1 LNHNV and CDR2 YYDKDF (reference sequence). The CDR3 loop is CATSRDRNEKLFF. In DNA form, the CDR3 reads TGTGCCACCAGCAGAGATAGAAATGAAAAACTGTTTTTT. Using reference TRBV15 and TRBJ1-4 for the parts outside the CDR3, the full variable domain is DAMVIQNPRYQVTQFGKPVTLSCSQTLNHNVMYWYQQKSSQAPKLLFHYYDKDFNNEADTPDNFQSRRPNTSFCFLDIRSPGLGDTAMYLCATSRDRNEKLFFGSGTQLSVL.

The CDR3 here is CASSLEYYYGYTF. CDR3 sequence (DNA): TGCGCCAGCAGCTTGGAGTACTACTATGGCTACACCTTC. V is TRBV5-1 and J is TRBJ1-2; no clear D. The germline CDR1 and CDR2 sequences are SGHRS and YFSETQ. V shed 0 bases and J shed 3 bases, with 6 bases lying between them. CDR3 length equals 13 residues.

Only one count was recorded for this clone. The rearrangement links TRBV18 to TRBJ2-4; D gene ambiguous. Per the germline V gene, CDR1 is KGHSH and CDR2 is LQKENI. Trimming left V 0 bases short and J 0 bases short, with 9 bases between. The CDR3 sequence is 16 residues long. The chain's CDR3 is CASSPPVLLAKNIQYF. Written as DNA, the CDR3 is TGTGCCAGCTCACCACCCGTCCTGTTAGCCAAAAACATTCAGTACTTC.

This clone occurred a few times. V and J are TRBV24-1 and TRBJ2-7; 8 nucleotides match TRBD2. V was pared by 9 bases and J by 1 base, with 13 bases of the junction left unmatched. The length of the CDR3 is 16 residues. Looked up from germline, CDR1 is KGHDR and CDR2 is SFDVKD. The CDR3 protein is CATPPIRREASYEQYF. The CDR3 DNA follows: TGTGCCACCCCCCCTATCAGGCGGGAGGCTTCCTACGAGCAGTACTTC.

The rearrangement links TRBV10-3 to TRBJ2-5; possible D gene TRBD2, 6 bases. CDR1 is ENHRY, CDR2 SYGVKD, per germline. This CDR3 is built from 15 residues. The V gene lost 4 bases and the J gene lost 4 bases, with 16 bases spanning the gap. CDR3 nucleotide sequence: TGTGCCATCAGTGTTTCGGCGGGACTTTCAGAGACCCAGTACTTC. Protein: CAISVSAGLSETQYF.